This T cell receptor (beta chain) came from a study of STAT5B mutations in CD4+ large granular lymphocyte leukemia. Sequenced by immunoSEQ multiplex PCR; TCRdb stores in-frame clones only, minus some. The sample contains 25,000 to 40,000 clones, around 76% of which appear only once. The V gene end was trimmed by 4 bases and the J gene end by 11 bases; junction bases not matched to a gene: 11. Germline CDR1 WNHNN, CDR2 SYGVQD (reference sequence). The CDR3 sequence is 14 residues long. Study observations and caveats: Patient CD4-sorted repertoires looked more clonal than healthy CD4+ repertoires, even without putative leukemic clones.

Notes on this clone: The antigen remains unidentified.

This sequence was found in a human donor in good health. The sample taken for sequencing was CD4+ T cells from blood buffy coats. The chain joins TRBV10-1 to TRBJ1-1, with 9 bases lining up with TRBD1. CDR3 residues: CASSAGVTGGDAFF. Here the CDR3 DNA reads TGCGCCAGCAGTGCGGGAGTCACAGGGGGCGACGCTTTCTTT.